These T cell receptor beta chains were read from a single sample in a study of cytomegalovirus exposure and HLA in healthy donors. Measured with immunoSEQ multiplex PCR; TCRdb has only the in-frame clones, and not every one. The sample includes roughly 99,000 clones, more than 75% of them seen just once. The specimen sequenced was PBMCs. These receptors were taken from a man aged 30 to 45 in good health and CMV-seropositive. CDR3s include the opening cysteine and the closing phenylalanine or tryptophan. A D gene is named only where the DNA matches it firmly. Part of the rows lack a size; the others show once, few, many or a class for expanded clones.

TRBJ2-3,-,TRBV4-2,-,CASSQEHGFSSDTQYF,TGTGCCAGCAGCCAAGAACATGGCTTTTCGTCAGATACGCAGTATTTT
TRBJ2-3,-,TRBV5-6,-,CASSPALRTDTRYF,TGTGCCAGCAGCCCCGCCCTTCGCACAGATACGCGGTATTTT
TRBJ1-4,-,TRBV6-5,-,CATSGGGEGKLFF,TGTGCCACCAGCGGCGGTGGTGAGGGAAAACTGTTTTTT
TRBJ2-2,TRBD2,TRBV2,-,CASSGSGGPPGELFF,TGTGCCAGCAGTGGGTCGGGGGGGCCCCCCGGGGAGCTGTTTTTT
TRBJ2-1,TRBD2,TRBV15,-,CATSTPSGGHTRSSYNEQFF,TGTGCCACCAGCACTCCTAGCGGGGGGCATACCCGATCTTCCTACAATGAGCAGTTCTTC
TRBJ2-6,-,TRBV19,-,CASSFRSLRDGANGLTF,TGTGCCAGTAGTTTCCGGAGCCTAAGAGATGGGGCCAACGGCCTGACTTTC
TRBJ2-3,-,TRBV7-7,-,CAVGQHRTDTQYF,TGTGCCGTAGGACAGCACCGCACAGATACGCAGTATTTT
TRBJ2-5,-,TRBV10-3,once,CAISDREETQYF,TGTGCCATCAGTGATCGGGAAGAGACCCAGTACTTC
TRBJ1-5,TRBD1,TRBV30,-,CAWSQATGNNQPQHF,TGTGCCTGGAGTCAGGCGACAGGGAACAATCAGCCCCAGCATTTT
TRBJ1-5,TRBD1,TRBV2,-,CASRGTGTGNQPQHF,TGTGCCAGCAGGGGTACCGGGACAGGGAATCAGCCCCAGCATTTT
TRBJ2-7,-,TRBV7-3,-,CASSLNPVINYEQYF,TGTGCCAGCAGCTTAAACCCGGTGATCAACTACGAGCAGTACTTC
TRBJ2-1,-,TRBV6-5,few,CASSYGTHGGEQFF,TGTGCCAGCAGTTACGGGACTCATGGGGGTGAGCAGTTCTTC
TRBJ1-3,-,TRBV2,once,CASSLTGSTIYF,TGTGCCAGCAGCTTGACGGGGAGCACCATATATTTT
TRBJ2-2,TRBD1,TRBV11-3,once,CASSDTGGITGELFF,TGTGCCAGCAGCGATACAGGGGGCATCACCGGGGAGCTGTTTTTT
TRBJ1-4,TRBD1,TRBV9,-,CASRPTGLSNEKLFF,TGTGCCAGCCGACCGACAGGGCTCAGTAATGAAAAACTGTTTTTT
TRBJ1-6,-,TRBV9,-,CASSGTGNSPLHF,TGTGCCAGCAGCGGCACAGGGAATTCACCCCTCCACTTT
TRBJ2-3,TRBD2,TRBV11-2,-,CASSAGTSGGPNPTDTQYF,TGTGCCAGCAGCGCCGGGACTAGCGGGGGGCCCAACCCCACAGATACGCAGTATTTT
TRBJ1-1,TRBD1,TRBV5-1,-,CASSLWTGGSEAFF,TGCGCCAGCAGCTTGTGGACAGGGGGTTCTGAAGCTTTCTTT
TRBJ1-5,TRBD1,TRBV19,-,CASSTLDRVVQPQHF,TGTGCCAGTAGTACGTTAGACAGGGTTGTTCAGCCCCAGCATTTT
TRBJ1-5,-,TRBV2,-,CASSESNLAVYSNQPQHF,TGTGCCAGCAGTGAATCTAACCTTGCCGTATATAGCAATCAGCCCCAGCATTTT
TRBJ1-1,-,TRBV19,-,CASSIVRQGDNTEAFF,TGTGCCAGTAGTATAGTGCGGCAGGGCGATAACACTGAAGCTTTCTTT
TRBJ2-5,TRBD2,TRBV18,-,CASSPASGGHQETQYF,TGTGCCAGCTCACCAGCTAGCGGGGGGCACCAAGAGACCCAGTACTTC
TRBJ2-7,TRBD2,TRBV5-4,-,CASSLVTGGGDEQYF,TGTGCCAGCAGCTTGGTGACCGGGGGGGGCGACGAGCAGTACTTC
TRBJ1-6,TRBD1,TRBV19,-,CASSKYPGQGELSYNSPLHF,TGTGCCAGTAGTAAATATCCGGGACAGGGTGAATTATCCTATAATTCACCCCTCCACTTT
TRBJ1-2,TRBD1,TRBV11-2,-,CASSQDRERGYTF,TGTGCCAGCAGCCAGGACAGGGAACGTGGCTACACCTTC
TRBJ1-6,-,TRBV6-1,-,CASSEGGATSSPLHF,TGTGCCAGCAGTGAGGGGGGGGCGACGAGTTCACCCCTCCACTTT
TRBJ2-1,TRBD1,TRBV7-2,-,CASSSGTGVLYEQFF,TGTGCCAGCAGCTCCGGGACAGGGGTTCTATATGAGCAGTTCTTC
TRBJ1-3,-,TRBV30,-,CAWLEGVSGNTIYF,TGTGCCTGGCTAGAGGGCGTCTCTGGAAACACCATATATTTT
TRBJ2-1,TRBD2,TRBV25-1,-,CAIGLAGRRKEQFF,TGTGCCATTGGACTAGCGGGGAGGAGGAAGGAGCAGTTCTTC